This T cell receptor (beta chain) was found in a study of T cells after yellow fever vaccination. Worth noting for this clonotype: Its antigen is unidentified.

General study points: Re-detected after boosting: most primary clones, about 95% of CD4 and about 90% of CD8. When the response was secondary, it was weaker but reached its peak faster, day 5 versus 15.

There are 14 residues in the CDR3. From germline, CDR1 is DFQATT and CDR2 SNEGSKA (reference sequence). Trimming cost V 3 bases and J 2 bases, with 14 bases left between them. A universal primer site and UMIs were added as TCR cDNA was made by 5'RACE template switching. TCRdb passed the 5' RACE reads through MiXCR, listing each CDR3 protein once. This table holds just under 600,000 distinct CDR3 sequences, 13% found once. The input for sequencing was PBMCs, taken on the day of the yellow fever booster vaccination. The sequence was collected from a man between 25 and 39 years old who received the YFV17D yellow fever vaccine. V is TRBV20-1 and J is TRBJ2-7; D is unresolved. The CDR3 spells CSASQPRVPYEQYF. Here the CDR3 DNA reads TGCAGTGCTAGTCAACCAAGGGTACCCTACGAGCAGTACTTC.